The clone carrying this TCR beta chain occurred a few times. The antigen is undetermined. Every bit of the isolated RNA underwent reverse transcription, so sequencing read expressed TCRB transcripts. An average approximately 4 million reads came from naive, central memory and regulatory T cell samples. Some clones are missing from TCRdb's copy, which holds only in-frame ones; the method was immunoSEQ multiplex PCR. The sample comprises about 710,000 clones, around an eighth of which are singletons, and 0.03% to 0.04% rests with the top ten. This entry belongs to a study of beta chain features in type 1 diabetes. Germline assignment: CDR1 SGHTA and CDR2 FQGNSA. The V end was cut by 0 bases, the J end by 3 bases, with 8 bases between. The CDR3 sequence is 14 residues long. Study-wide findings and caveats: Among patients with Type 1 diabetes, TCRB CDR3s were moderately but significantly shorter in every one of the four CD4+ subsets.

Sequencing input: naive CD4+ T cells from blood. The TCR comes from a man aged 18-30 years with type 1 diabetes. V usage is TRBV7-2 and J usage is TRBJ1-1; unclear D gene. This CDR3 is CASSLAAGDTEAFF. CDR3 bases: TGTGCCAGCAGCTTAGCTGCGGGAGACACTGAAGCTTTCTTT.